This T cell receptor (beta chain) was sequenced for a study of beta chain features in type 1 diabetes. Regarding the study as a whole: There was no resolution here of whether HLA type influences TCRB rearrangement.

Expressed TCRB transcripts were sequenced, since all the RNA that had been isolated was reverse transcribed. The assay was immunoSEQ multiplex PCR, and TCRdb's table has in-frame clones only and misses some. This sample has 900,000 or so clones, with around a sixth found just once. A word on this clone: Its specificity is not known.

The V segment lost 6 bases and the J segment 5 bases; nucleotides outside the gene matches: 12. The germline gives CDR1 WSHSY, CDR2 SAAADI. The CDR3 is 17 residues long. Sorting with CD45RO/CCR7/CD25/CD127/CD95/CD27 yielded naive, central memory, regulatory and stem-like memory CD4+ cells. Sequencing was carried out using naive CD4+ T cells from blood. The gene calls are TRBV10-2 and TRBJ2-3; TRBD1 matches at 12 bases. This receptor was obtained from a young woman in good health. In nucleotides, the CDR3 is TGCGCCAGCAGCACCCGGGACAGGGGGCATTTGAAAGATACGCAGTATTTT. It is translated as CASSTRDRGHLKDTQYF.